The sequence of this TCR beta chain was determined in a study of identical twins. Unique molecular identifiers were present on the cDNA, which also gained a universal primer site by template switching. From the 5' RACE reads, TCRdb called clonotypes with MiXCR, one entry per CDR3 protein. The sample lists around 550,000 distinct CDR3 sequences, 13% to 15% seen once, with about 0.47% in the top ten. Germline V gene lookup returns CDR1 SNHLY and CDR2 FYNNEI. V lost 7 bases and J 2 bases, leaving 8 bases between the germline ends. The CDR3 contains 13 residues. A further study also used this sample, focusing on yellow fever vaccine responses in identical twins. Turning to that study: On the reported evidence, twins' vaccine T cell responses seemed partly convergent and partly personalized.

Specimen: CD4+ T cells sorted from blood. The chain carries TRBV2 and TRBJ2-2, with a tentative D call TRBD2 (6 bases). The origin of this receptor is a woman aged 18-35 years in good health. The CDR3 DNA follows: TGTGCCAGCACCGCGGGAAACACCGGGGAGCTGTTTTTT. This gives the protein CASTAGNTGELFF.